The source of this T cell receptor beta chain is a study of blood T cells in healthy people across ages (dated by TCRdb to about 2015). For the study in its entirety: In model experiments, template switching captured about one uniquely barcoded TCR beta cDNA molecule for every two T cells. Two additional independent replicas of 1 million unique cDNA reads from the same blood draw were analyzed for two donors (one aged 18 to 29 and one aged 80 or older). Four age groups were formed from the donors: young (average 16 years), middle-aged (approximately 39), aged (approximately 60) and long-lived (approximately 78). Using deep sequencing normalized with unique cDNA molecular identifiers, the study measured how TCR beta repertoire diversity changes with age. Here is what the overall study found, with its caveats: Since profiling was done on bulk unsorted PBMCs, naive and antigen-experienced compartments could not be conclusively compared. Donor CMV infection status was unknown, potentially confounding age-related changes in expanded clonotypes. A strong correlation was found between observed TCR beta diversity and the percentage of naive T cells measured by flow cytometry. The long-lived group showed more naive CD4+ T cells, fewer expanded clones and increased TCR diversity than the aged group, suggesting age selection. As age increased, observed TCR beta diversity per million T cells dropped in a roughly linear way, and a significant reduction was already evident by age 40. Estimates of total diversity based on one million sequenced T cells were regarded as lower bounds and as underestimates.

Libraries were made using 5' RACE. The data were produced on an Illumina HiSeq 2500. A second roughly 7 to 11 cycle PCR used a sample-barcoded 5' primer and a J-beta primer mix. Each TCR beta cDNA molecule received a unique molecular identifier from a template-switch 5' adaptor carrying 12 random nucleotides. Each sample yielded at least 3 million CDR3-containing paired-end reads. First-strand cDNA was synthesized from all RNA with the Mint cDNA synthesis kit, primed by a TRBC-specific oligonucleotide. Following uracil-DNA glycosylase treatment, a first 18-cycle PCR with universal primers M1SS and BC2_uni_R was performed on all cDNA. Per the original workflow: Each sample was normalized by randomly selecting 1 million high-quality reads, each carrying a distinct molecular identifier. Instead of being binned into consensus sequences, reads with shared molecular identifiers were discarded. CDR3 identification, clonotype clustering and error correction used MiTCR with a Q25 quality threshold and the strictest error-elimination algorithm. A nonparametric unseen species model using Euler transformation provided a lower-bound estimate of total TCR beta diversity. Using fastp at Q25 and MiXCR, TCRdb reprocessed the public reads and kept productive beta chains. Each CDR3 protein gets just one entry, which takes the most common genes and DNA from the rows behind it. The V and J calls come from TCRdb's annotation, not from the publication. The sample profile shows some 760,000 distinct CDR3 sequences; roughly 25% of them were found once. More than 8% of the sample comes from the top ten.

The sample holds a few counts of this clonotype. No antigen is known for it. Base-call qualities are not available, and no considerably larger clone is one nucleotide away. Donors were a few dozen systemically healthy Caucasian individuals from Russia aged roughly 6 to 90 years. Each donor gave ten milliliters of peripheral blood, collected into EDTA-treated Vacutainer tubes. Ficoll-Paque density-gradient centrifugation was used to isolate PBMCs, with at least 6 million obtained per sample. Trizol reagent was used to extract total RNA from PBMCs, with at least 6 micrograms per sample. For every donor, an aliquot of PBMCs went through flow cytometry to measure the percentages of naive CD45RAhigh/CD27high T cells. For this chain, trimming is 6 bases at the V end and 1 base at the J end, and the number of junction bases without a gene match is 8. According to the germline V gene (reference sequence), CDR1 reads MNHEY and CDR2 reads SMNVEV. CDR3 length: 15 amino acids, cysteine to phenylalanine. The DNA shown is the 45-base CDR3, in frame from base 1.

The same sample was also studied in work on T cells of mothers and their children. Drawing on the second study: Donors were nine systemically healthy Caucasian individuals: three mothers and their six children. cDNA synthesis used all of the extracted RNA, with approximately 1.4 ug of RNA in each 15 ul reaction. In the second PCR, the M1S primer added sample barcodes and 2-4 random nucleotides. Over 8 million TCR beta CDR3 reads were obtained for each mother, and 2.5 million to 3 million reads were obtained for each child. Thymic selection shapes the output of TCR recombination in a similar way in related and unrelated pairs, and inherited differences have a minor effect. Normalized repertoire overlap was always found to be slightly, but never significantly, higher in related mother-child pairs than in unrelated mother-child pairs. No persistent microchimeric T cell clones were detected, at a sensitivity of approximately 100 clones per million clonotypes. Deep NGS was used in the study to compare the TCR beta repertoires of mothers and children and to look for features that separate related mother-child pairs from unrelated individuals. On average, the children were about 12 +/- 4 years old, while the mothers were about 37 +/- 4 years old. After adapter ligation with NEBNext reagents, the libraries were sequenced on Illumina HiSeq 2000 with 100+100 nt paired-end reads. To prevent cross-contamination, the mother and child libraries were prepared one month apart and sequenced in separate runs. Between roughly 450,000 and 2,000,000 distinct TCR beta clonotypes were identified per donor. Naive TCR beta clonotypes were estimated from low-frequency clonotypes matched to each donor's FACS-determined naive share, without sorting.

Sequences were obtained from blood. The V and J genes are TRBV27 and TRBJ2-5, with 7 middle bases fitting TRBD2. The receptor was isolated from a boy younger than 18 in good health. The bases read TGTGCCAGCAGCGGCGGACTAGAAGGCCAAGAGACCCAGTACTTC. Its protein product is CASSGGLEGQETQYF.